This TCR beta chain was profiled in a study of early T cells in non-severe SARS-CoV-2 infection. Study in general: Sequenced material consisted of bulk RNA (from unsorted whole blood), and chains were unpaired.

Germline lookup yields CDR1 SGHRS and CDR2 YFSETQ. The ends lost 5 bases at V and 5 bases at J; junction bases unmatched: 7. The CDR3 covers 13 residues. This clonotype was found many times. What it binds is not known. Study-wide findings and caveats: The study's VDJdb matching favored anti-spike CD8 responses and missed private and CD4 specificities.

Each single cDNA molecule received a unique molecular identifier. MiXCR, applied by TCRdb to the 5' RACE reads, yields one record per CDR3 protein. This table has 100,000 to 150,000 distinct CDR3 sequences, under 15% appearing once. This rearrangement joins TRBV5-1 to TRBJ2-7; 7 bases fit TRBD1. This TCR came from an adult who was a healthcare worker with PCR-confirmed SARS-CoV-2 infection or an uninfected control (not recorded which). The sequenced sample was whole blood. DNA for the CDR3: TGCGCCAGCAGTACTGGACAGGCCCACGAGCAGTACTTC. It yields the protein CASSTGQAHEQYF.